The clone carrying this T cell receptor (beta chain) was found a few times. Its specificity is unknown. These data come from a study of response to subunit inactivated influenza vaccine. General observations from the study: Researchers suggested that each seasonal influenza vaccination recruits few new T cells.

A single record per CDR3 protein comes from TCRdb applying MiXCR to the RT-PCR reads. The sample yields about 650,000 distinct CDR3 sequences, 11% to 15% seen once. The CDR3 loop spans 13 amino acids. Germline V CDR1 and CDR2: SGHTA, FQGTGA. The V and J ends lost 3 bases and 6 bases respectively, with 11 bases between them. The chain joins TRBV7-3 to TRBJ2-5; no definite D call. The sequencing here drew on PBMCs from blood, taken 14 days before vaccination. The clonotype comes from a man aged 50 or older who received an inactivated influenza vaccine. Written as DNA, the CDR3 is TGTGCCAGCAGCTTGGGCGGCTCAAAGACCCAGTACTTC. This encodes CASSLGGSKTQYF.